This section outlines one T cell receptor beta chain sequence together with its context. Its specificity is unknown. The data originate from a study of cytomegalovirus exposure and HLA in healthy donors. Study results and caveats: Later on, analysis showed that most CMV-associated TCR beta chains appeared to be HLA-restricted. Reports state that TCR beta sequences accurately predicted most subjects' HLA-A and HLA-B alleles. When analyzed later, a missense DCLRE1C variant was found to be linked to TCR beta V- and J-gene trimming.

CDR1 and CDR2 (germline): SGHRS, YFSETQ. V gave up 4 bases and J gave up 7 bases; unmatched junction bases: 11. CDR3 size: 14 residues. Primers for the PCR totalled 60 Vbeta and 13 Jbeta. How the authors handled the data: Later, an analysis found around 77 million unique TCR beta chains, and roughly 10 million of these were shared. Sequenced by immunoSEQ multiplex PCR; TCRdb stores in-frame clones only, minus some. The DNA was the basis for D and trimming; V, J and clone size are from that table. The sample has 150,000 or so clones; about three quarters are singletons. This chain uses TRBV5-1 with TRBJ2-7; TRBD1 matches at 7 bases. Input material: PBMCs. The TCR originated in a woman aged 40 to 50 in good health and CMV-seronegative. The DNA for the CDR3 is TGCGCCAGCAGCGGGGCGACAGGGACGGGGGAGCAGTACTTC. Protein: CASSGATGTGEQYF.